This T cell receptor (beta chain) appears in the sequencing data of a study of T cell responses to AZD1222 COVID-19 vaccine. Findings of the study overall: Researchers took repertoire samples only after the peak T cell response had come. Reportedly, nearly half the spike-specific TCRs target unmutated variant regions. Spike-wide vaccine-associated CD4 TCRs dominated at 160-218 and 743-854. Following two doses of AZD1222, Spike-specific TCR breadth and depth rose.

J lost 1 base, V lost 0 bases, and 7 bases had no gene match. Germline V gene lookup returns CDR1 SGHRS and CDR2 YFSETQ. The CDR3 is made up of 17 amino acids. Method: immunoSEQ multiplex PCR; TCRdb's copy keeps in-frame clones and lacks some. The table lists about 150,000 clones, around 90% of them singletons. This clone appeared a single time. What it binds is unknown. The chain uses TRBV5-1 and TRBJ2-1, with 7 nucleotides matching TRBD2. The sequencing used peripheral blood, collected on day 0 of AZD1222 vaccination. The TCR was taken from an adult in good health. The CDR3 loop reads CASSLGARGRSYNEQFF. CDR3 DNA sequence: TGCGCCAGCAGCTTGGGGGCGCGGGGGAGGTCCTACAATGAGCAGTTCTTC.